This entry lists 29 T cell receptor beta chains sequenced from one sample in a study of T cell responses to AZD1222 COVID-19 vaccine. Using immunoSEQ multiplex PCR, the repertoire was profiled, and TCRdb retains in-frame clones only, with some absent. The top ten hold roughly 0.5% of the sample, which has over 150,000 clones, 88% seen once. The starting material was peripheral blood, obtained on day 0 of AZD1222 vaccination. These receptors all come from an adult in good health.

This chain joins TRBV28 and TRBJ1-4; D is perhaps TRBD1 (5 bases). CDR1 is MDHEN and CDR2 is SYDVKM in the germline V gene. The germline V and J ends were trimmed by 3 bases and 5 bases, with 22 bases remaining between them. The CDR3 covers 18 residues. The CDR3 coding sequence is TGTGCCAGCAGTTTGGCCGAGGGGCCAGACTCTCTGAATGAAAAACTGTTTTTT. Protein: CASSLAEGPDSLNEKLFF.

Worth noting for this clone: Within the sample, other DNA sequences also encode this same CDR3. V usage is TRBV10-2 and J usage is TRBJ1-2; TRBD1 matches 7 bases. The CDR3 has 14 residues. The germline V gene encodes CDR1 WSHSY and CDR2 SAAADI. J lost 8 bases, V lost 0 bases, and 6 bases had no gene match. The DNA for the CDR3 is TGCGCCAGCAGTGAGTCTCGACAGGGACTAGGCTACACCTTC. This sequence encodes CASSESRQGLGYTF.

The chain employs TRBV30 and TRBJ2-5; D gene unclear. CDR1 GTSNPN and CDR2 SVGIG come from the germline V gene (reference sequence). The CDR3 totals 12 residues. Deletions cut 1 base from V and 5 bases from J, with 8 bases between. CDR3 protein: CAWSELGETQYF. The CDR3 nucleotides read TGTGCCTGGAGTGAATTGGGGGAGACCCAGTACTTC.

This clone was picked up a small number of times. The chain recombines TRBV10-3 with TRBJ1-2; 11 nucleotides match TRBD1. Germline-derived CDR1 and CDR2 are ENHRY and SYGVKD. V dropped 6 bases and J dropped 0; count of bases not matched to a gene: 6. CDR3 length equals 16 residues. In DNA, the CDR3 is TGTGCCATCAGGGGGGGACAGGGGGTCCCTAACTATGGCTACACCTTC. This translates into CAIRGGQGVPNYGYTF.

This clone was counted a single time. The chain couples TRBV30 to TRBJ2-1; D ambiguous. Germline V gene lookup returns CDR1 GTSNPN and CDR2 SVGIG (reference sequence). CDR3 length: 11 amino acids. The CDR3 DNA follows: TGTGGACATAGCTCCTACAATGAGCAGTTCTTC. Translated: CGHSSYNEQFF.

This chain links TRBV7-9 with TRBJ2-7; a possible D gene is TRBD2 (6 bases). The V end was cut by 5 bases, the J end by 2 bases, with 19 bases between. Germline assignment: CDR1 SEHNR and CDR2 FQNEAQ (reference sequence). The CDR3 extends over 16 amino acids. The CDR3 sequence: CASSPGIGGATYEQYF. The CDR3 coding sequence is TGTGCCAGCAGCCCCGGAATCGGAGGGGCCACCTACGAGCAGTACTTC.

The rearrangement links TRBV6-5 to TRBJ2-2, with D possibly matching TRBD1 (6 bases). CDR3 length: 13 residues. Trimming shortened V by 6 bases and J by 4 bases, and 9 bases separated the two germline ends. Germline assignment: CDR1 MNHEY and CDR2 SVGAGI. The CDR3 nucleotides read TGTGCCAGCAGCTTCAGGGGCACCGGGGAGCTGTTTTTT. This translates into CASSFRGTGELFF.

This chain joins TRBV13 and TRBJ2-7; 7 bases are a match to TRBD2. Germline CDR1 PRHDT, CDR2 FYEKMQ (reference sequence). Trimming cost V 2 bases and J 3 bases; bases outside gene matches: 13. The CDR3 spans 17 residues. The CDR3 coding sequence is TGTGCCAGCAGCTTACAGGGAAAGCGGGATCGTAGCTACGAGCAGTACTTC. Translated: CASSLQGKRDRSYEQYF.

This rearrangement joins TRBV7-9 to TRBJ1-2; 12 positions match TRBD1. J gave up 6 bases and V 5 bases, and 7 bases lay outside the gene matches. CDR1 is SEHNR, CDR2 FQNEAQ, per germline (reference sequence). This CDR3 is built from 15 residues. The CDR3 coding sequence is TGTGCCAGCAGCGGGACAGGGGGCGCTTTGGATGGCTACACCTTC. Protein: CASSGTGGALDGYTF.

V is TRBV29-1 and J is TRBJ2-7; weak D call: TRBD1 (6 bases). Trimming removed 6 bases from V and 3 bases from J, with 15 bases in between. The CDR3 totals 13 residues. Looked up from germline, CDR1 is SQVTM and CDR2 is ANQGSEA. CDR3 sequence reads: CSVWTAKGYEQYF. CDR3 sequence (DNA): TGCAGCGTCTGGACAGCGAAGGGCTACGAGCAGTACTTC.

The CDR3 loop is CASSVEGQRDEQFF. The CDR3 DNA reads as TGTGCCAGCAGCGTAGAGGGCCAGCGGGACGAGCAGTTCTTC. The chain has TRBV9 and TRBJ2-1, with 7 positions matching TRBD2. The CDR3 has 14 residues. Germline assignment: CDR1 SGDLS and CDR2 YYNGEE. The junction had 7 bases not matched to a gene; V was cut back by 0 bases and J by 10 bases.

The chain is built from TRBV9 and TRBJ1-5; D perhaps matches TRBD1 (5 bases). The V end lost 3 bases, the J end lost 6 bases, and 13 bases lay between the germline ends. This CDR3 is 14 amino acids long. In germline, CDR1 is SGDLS, CDR2 YYNGEE. The CDR3 DNA sequence: TGTGCCAGCAGCGCATCTGGGGGGATTCAGCCCCAGCATTTT. Translated, it gives CASSASGGIQPQHF.

J is TRBJ1-1 and V is TRBV13, with TRBD1 matching over 7 bases. The length of the CDR3 is 15 residues. Germline V lookup: CDR1 PRHDT, CDR2 FYEKMQ (reference sequence). J gave up 6 bases and V 2 bases, and 9 bases lay outside the gene matches. CDR3 amino acids: CASSLPLGRGSEAFF. The CDR3 DNA follows: TGTGCCAGCAGCTTACCCCTGGGCAGGGGGTCTGAAGCTTTCTTT.

The chain recombines TRBV6-5 with TRBJ1-3; D possibly corresponds to TRBD1 (6 bases). This CDR3 has 14 residues. The V gene lost 7 bases and the J gene lost 4 bases, with 14 bases spanning the gap. In germline, CDR1 is MNHEY, CDR2 SVGAGI. The CDR3 reads CASTIRGQGNTIYF. The CDR3, as DNA: TGTGCCAGCACTATACGGGGGCAAGGAAACACCATATATTTT.

The genes are TRBV7-3 and TRBJ1-2; 8 nucleotides agree with TRBD1. Trimming at V came to 1 base and at J to 4 bases, leaving 2 bases not matched to a gene. The germline V gene encodes CDR1 SGHTA and CDR2 FQGTGA. CDR3 size: 14 residues. In DNA form, the CDR3 reads TGTGCCAGCAGCTTAAATCAGGGGGCCTATGGCTACACCTTC. Its translation: CASSLNQGAYGYTF.

V and J are TRBV21-1 and TRBJ2-1; TRBD1 reflects the table's D call only, with no check against the DNA. TRBV21-1 is recorded as a pseudogene. The CDR3 has 14 residues. CDR3 region: CASSKRDNYNEQFF. The CDR3 DNA reads TGTGCCAGCAGCAAACGGGACAACTACAATGAGCAGTTCTTC.

The chain recombines TRBV27 with TRBJ2-5; D is possibly TRBD1 (7 bases). V was cut by 7 bases and J by 2 bases, with 17 bases left in between. Per the germline V gene, CDR1 is MNHEY and CDR2 is SMNVEV (reference sequence). The CDR3 has 15 residues. The CDR3, as DNA: TGTGCCAGCAAGAGGGGGGCAGGGGGGCAAGAGACCCAGTACTTC. Translated: CASKRGAGGQETQYF.

The rearrangement joins TRBV6-5 to TRBJ1-4, with D tentatively TRBD1 (5 bases). Germline CDR1 is MNHEY and CDR2 is SVGAGI. The CDR3 is 15 amino acids. The V gene lost 7 bases and the J gene lost 6 bases, with 18 bases spanning the gap. DNA for the CDR3: TGTGCCAGCACACACACCGGGGCCGGGGATGAAAAACTGTTTTTT. This sequence encodes CASTHTGAGDEKLFF.

The rearrangement uses TRBV5-1 and TRBJ1-6, with D possibly TRBD1 on 5 matching bases. The CDR3 runs 16 residues. V shed 0 bases and J shed 7 bases, with 14 bases lying between them. Germline CDR1 SGHRS, CDR2 YFSETQ. The CDR3 region has the DNA TGCGCCAGCAGCTTGGATGGGCAGGGTAAGAATTCACCCCTCCACTTT. It encodes CASSLDGQGKNSPLHF.

V gene TRBV15 combines with J gene TRBJ1-2; 7 nucleotides align to TRBD1. This CDR3 contains 13 residues. After removal of 0 bases from V and 12 bases from J, the junction contained 7 bases not matched to a gene. Per the germline V gene, CDR1 is LNHNV and CDR2 is YYDKDF (reference sequence). CDR3 sequence: CATSRDRATGDTF. The CDR3 region has the DNA TGTGCCACCAGCAGAGATCGGGCAACAGGGGACACCTTC.

V usage is TRBV3-1 (or the pseudogene TRBV3-2) and J usage is TRBJ2-5, with 10 bases matching TRBD2. J gave up 5 bases and V 4 bases, and 4 bases lay outside the gene matches. The V gene's germline CDR1 is LGHDT and CDR2 YNNKEL (reference sequence). This CDR3 is built from 14 residues. The CDR3 nucleotides are TGTGCCAGCAGCCCTAGCGGGGGAACGGAGACCCAGTACTTC. This encodes CASSPSGGTETQYF.

V and J are TRBV21-1 and TRBJ1-5. TRBV21-1 is a recognized pseudogene. This CDR3 is 12 amino acids long. The CDR3 DNA follows: TGTGCCAGCAGCAAAAGTGAGCAGCCCCAGCATTTT. It yields the protein CASSKSEQPQHF.

V gene TRBV7-2 combines with J gene TRBJ1-4, with D tentatively TRBD1 (5 bases). In germline, CDR1 is SGHTA, CDR2 FQGNSA. The CDR3 is made up of 15 amino acids. Trimming took 4 bases from V and 8 from J, leaving 17 bases between them. This chain's CDR3 is CASSSRSGSWEKLFF. CDR3 nucleotide sequence: TGTGCCAGCAGCTCTAGATCAGGGAGTTGGGAAAAACTGTTTTTT. Drawing the rest from reference TRBV7-2 and TRBJ1-4, the complete variable domain is GAGVSQSPSNKVTEKGKDVELRCDPISGHTALYWYRQSLGQGLEFLIYFQGNSAPDKSGLPSDRFSAERTGGSVSTLTIQRTQQEDSAVYLCASSSRSGSWEKLFFGSGTQLSVL.

The rearrangement uses TRBV11-3 and TRBJ1-3, with unresolved D. Trimming stripped 4 bases from V and 4 bases from J, with 8 bases between. This CDR3 has 13 amino acids. Germline V CDR1 and CDR2: SGHNT, YENEEA. The CDR3 DNA reads TGTGCCAGCAGCTCAAACGGAGGAAACACCATATATTTT. It is translated as CASSSNGGNTIYF.

The rearrangement joins TRBV5-4 to TRBJ1-4; TRBD1 might be the D (6 bases). Germline V gene lookup returns CDR1 SGHNT and CDR2 YYREEE (reference sequence). The germline V and J ends were trimmed by 4 bases and 3 bases, with 13 bases remaining between them. This CDR3 comprises 15 residues. The CDR3 sequence is CASSRRGGANEKLFF. Here the CDR3 DNA reads TGTGCCAGCAGCCGTCGAGGGGGGGCTAATGAAAAACTGTTTTTT.

The gene calls are TRBV11-3 and TRBJ1-1; D is uncertain. The CDR3 is made up of 15 amino acids. CDR1 is SGHNT and CDR2 is YENEEA in the germline V gene. V lost 1 base to trimming and J lost 1 base, with 10 bases between them. In DNA form, the CDR3 reads TGTGCCAGCAGCTTAGGGGCTGGAGAGAACACTGAAGCTTTCTTT. It is translated as CASSLGAGENTEAFF.

This clone was found once. The chain couples TRBV29-1 to TRBJ1-1; TRBD1 is a possible D gene (5 bases). Germline V gene lookup returns CDR1 SQVTM and CDR2 ANQGSEA. Trimming cost V 4 bases and J 11 bases, with 14 bases left between them. The CDR3 has 11 residues. CDR3 in amino acids: CSVGRGREAFF. For the CDR3, the DNA is TGCAGCGTTGGAAGGGGCCGGGAGGCTTTCTTT. Supplemented by reference TRBV29-1 and TRBJ1-1, the full variable domain reads SAVISQKPSRDICQRGTSLTIQCQVDSQVTMMFWYRQQPGQSLTLIATANQGSEATYESGFVIDKFPISRPNLTFSTLTVSNMSPEDSSIYLCSVGRGREAFFGQGTRLTVV.

The chain joins TRBV20-1 to TRBJ1-1; D may be TRBD1 (5 bases). Trimming took off 5 bases at V and 3 bases at J, with 7 bases between the two ends. The germline gives CDR1 DFQATT, CDR2 SNEGSKA (reference sequence). The CDR3 contains 11 residues. The CDR3 region is CSAGTDTEAFF. CDR3 bases: TGCAGTGCTGGGACGGACACTGAAGCTTTCTTT.

This clone showed up just a few times. V usage is TRBV3-1 (or the pseudogene TRBV3-2) and J usage is TRBJ1-1; 9 bases map to TRBD1. V was pared by 4 bases and J by 6 bases, with 12 bases of the junction left unmatched. Germline V lookup: CDR1 LGHDT, CDR2 YNNKEL (reference sequence). The CDR3 covers 16 residues. The chain's CDR3 is CASSLRPGTGSAEAFF. The CDR3 DNA follows: TGTGCCAGCAGCCTAAGACCCGGGACAGGGAGCGCTGAAGCTTTCTTT.